This TCR beta chain was recovered during a study of cytomegalovirus exposure and HLA in healthy donors. General observations from the study: Analysis was performed later, and it showed HLA-associated TCR beta chains to be more clonally expanded than equally common others.

The PCR contained 60 Vbeta and 13 Jbeta primers. Clones were sequenced by immunoSEQ multiplex PCR, and TCRdb holds only the in-frame ones, with some missing. Here the sample spans approximately 110,000 clones, under 85% being singletons. CDR1 is SGDLS, CDR2 YYNGEE, per germline. Between the trimmed V and J ends, which lost 0 bases and 1 base, there was a span of 8 bases. CDR3 size: 15 residues. Sampled while nominally healthy, donors likely had unrecorded immune exposures. With regard to this clone: What it binds is unknown. The same CDR3 can be traced to other DNA sequences in this sample.

The sequence derives from a woman between 50 and 59 years old in good health and CMV-seropositive. The chain links TRBV9 to TRBJ1-3, with D unresolved. The sample was PBMCs. The CDR3 loop is CASSVESGSGNTIYF. CDR3 coding DNA: TGTGCCAGCAGCGTAGAATCCGGGTCTGGAAACACCATATATTTT.